A selection of T cell receptor beta chains follows, all from one sample in a study of blood T cell repertoires in COVID-19. Using immunoSEQ multiplex PCR, the repertoire was profiled, and TCRdb retains in-frame clones only, with some absent. The table includes roughly 130,000 clones, under 90% detected once. The material sequenced was peripheral blood. Source of these receptors: a woman in her sixties with acute or convalescent COVID-19. Both conserved end residues are part of each CDR3. The D gene is left open where the match is weak.

J gene: TRBJ2-1
D gene: .
CDR3 length: 16
V gene: TRBV2
CDR3 protein: CASRNKQETIYNEQFF

J gene: TRBJ2-1
D gene: TRBD2
CDR3 length: 14
V gene: TRBV3-1/TRBV3-2
CDR3 protein: CASSQQRGVNEQFF

J gene: TRBJ2-3
D gene: TRBD2
CDR3 length: 15
V gene: TRBV19
CDR3 protein: CASSNPAGATDTQYF

J gene: TRBJ1-2
D gene: .
CDR3 length: 14
V gene: TRBV2
CDR3 protein: CASSAQGLNYGYTF

J gene: TRBJ1-2
D gene: TRBD1
CDR3 length: 16
V gene: TRBV6-6
CDR3 protein: CASRPGTGPPMGGYTF

J gene: TRBJ1-1
D gene: TRBD1
CDR3 length: 13
V gene: TRBV5-1
CDR3 protein: CASNGGQGGEAFF

J gene: TRBJ1-5
D gene: .
CDR3 length: 15
V gene: TRBV5-1
CDR3 protein: CASSLEGAPTSPRHF

J gene: TRBJ1-1
D gene: .
CDR3 length: 14
V gene: TRBV7-2
CDR3 protein: CASSSRGWDTEAFF

J gene: TRBJ2-4
D gene: TRBD1
CDR3 length: 13
V gene: TRBV6-5
CDR3 protein: CASRNTGGGIQYF

J gene: TRBJ2-5
D gene: .
CDR3 length: 10
V gene: TRBV29-1
CDR3 protein: CSVQTETIYF

J gene: TRBJ1-1
D gene: .
CDR3 length: 15
V gene: TRBV6-1
CDR3 protein: CASSEADGRLAEAFF

J gene: TRBJ1-4
D gene: .
CDR3 length: 13
V gene: TRBV21-1
CDR3 protein: CASRGQGGEKLFF

J gene: TRBJ1-3
D gene: .
CDR3 length: 13
V gene: TRBV11-2
CDR3 protein: CASSPAGPNTIYF

J gene: TRBJ1-2
D gene: .
CDR3 length: 13
V gene: TRBV5-4
CDR3 protein: CASSLQGFYGYTF

J gene: TRBJ2-1
D gene: TRBD2
CDR3 length: 16
V gene: TRBV30
CDR3 protein: CAWTSRATSGIDEQFF

J gene: TRBJ1-2
D gene: .
CDR3 length: 14
V gene: TRBV12-5
CDR3 protein: CASGQEYSNYGYTF

J gene: TRBJ2-1
D gene: TRBD1
CDR3 length: 14
V gene: TRBV6-5
CDR3 protein: CASSRRQGAHEQFF

J gene: TRBJ1-2
D gene: .
CDR3 length: 15
V gene: TRBV11-2
CDR3 protein: CASSFTGGWNYGYTF

J gene: TRBJ1-6
D gene: .
CDR3 length: 17
V gene: TRBV21-1
CDR3 protein: CASSKARTGTVNSPLHF

J gene: TRBJ1-1
D gene: .
CDR3 length: 13
V gene: TRBV29-1
CDR3 protein: CSVVRGTLPYTFF

J gene: TRBJ2-7
D gene: TRBD1
CDR3 length: 15
V gene: TRBV19
CDR3 protein: CASSIGQGHSYEQYF

J gene: TRBJ1-2
D gene: .
CDR3 length: 14
V gene: TRBV29-1
CDR3 protein: CSVGASGDGYGYTF